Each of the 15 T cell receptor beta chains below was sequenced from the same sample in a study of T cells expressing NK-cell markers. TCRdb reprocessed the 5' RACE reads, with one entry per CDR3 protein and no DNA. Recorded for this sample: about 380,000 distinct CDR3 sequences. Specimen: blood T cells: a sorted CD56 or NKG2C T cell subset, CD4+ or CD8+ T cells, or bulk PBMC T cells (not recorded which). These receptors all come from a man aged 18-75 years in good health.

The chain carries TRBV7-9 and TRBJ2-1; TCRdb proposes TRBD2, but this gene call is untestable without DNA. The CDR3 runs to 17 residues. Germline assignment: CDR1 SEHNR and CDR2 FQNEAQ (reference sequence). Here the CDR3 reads CASSLVPLAGGWNEQFF.

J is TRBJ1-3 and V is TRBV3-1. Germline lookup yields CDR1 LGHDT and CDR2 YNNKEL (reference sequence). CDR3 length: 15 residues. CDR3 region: CASSTRGASGNTIYF.

The CDR3 reads CASSHGRLDTEAFF. This chain uses TRBV7-3 with TRBJ1-1. The CDR3 has 14 residues. Germline CDR1 SGHTA, CDR2 FQGTGA.

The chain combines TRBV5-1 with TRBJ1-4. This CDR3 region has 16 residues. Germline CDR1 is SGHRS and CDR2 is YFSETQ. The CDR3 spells CASSLAVEGDNEKLFF.

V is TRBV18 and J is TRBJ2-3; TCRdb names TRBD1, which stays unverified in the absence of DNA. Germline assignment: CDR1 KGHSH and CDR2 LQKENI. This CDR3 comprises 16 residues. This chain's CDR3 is CASFRTGVQSTDTQYF.

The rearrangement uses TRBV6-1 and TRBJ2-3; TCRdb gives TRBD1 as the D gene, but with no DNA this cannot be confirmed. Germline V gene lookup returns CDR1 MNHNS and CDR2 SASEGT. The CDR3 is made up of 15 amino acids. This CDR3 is CASRRRQGGSDTQYF.

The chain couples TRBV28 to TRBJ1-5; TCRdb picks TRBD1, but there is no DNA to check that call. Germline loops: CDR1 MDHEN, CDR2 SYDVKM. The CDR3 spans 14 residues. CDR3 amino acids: CASRPGQGGQPQHF.

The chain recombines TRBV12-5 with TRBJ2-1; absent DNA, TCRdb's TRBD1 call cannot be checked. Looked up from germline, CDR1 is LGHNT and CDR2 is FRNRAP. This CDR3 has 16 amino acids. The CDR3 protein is CASGRTGVNIYNEQFF.

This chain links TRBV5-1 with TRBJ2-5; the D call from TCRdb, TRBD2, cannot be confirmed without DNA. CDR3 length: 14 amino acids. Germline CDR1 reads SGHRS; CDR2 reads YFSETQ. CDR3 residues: CASSPWTREETQYF.

The CDR3 loop is CSASDQGNEQFF. This chain links TRBV29-1 with TRBJ2-1; absent DNA, TCRdb's TRBD1 call cannot be checked. The CDR3 totals 12 residues. Germline V gene lookup returns CDR1 SQVTM and CDR2 ANQGSEA.

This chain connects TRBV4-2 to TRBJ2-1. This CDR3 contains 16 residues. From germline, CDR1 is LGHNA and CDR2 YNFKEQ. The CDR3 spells CASSQDKGNSYNEQFF.

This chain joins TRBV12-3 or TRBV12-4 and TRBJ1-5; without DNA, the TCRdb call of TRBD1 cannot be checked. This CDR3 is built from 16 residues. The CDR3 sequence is CASSSRGGGPNQPQHF.

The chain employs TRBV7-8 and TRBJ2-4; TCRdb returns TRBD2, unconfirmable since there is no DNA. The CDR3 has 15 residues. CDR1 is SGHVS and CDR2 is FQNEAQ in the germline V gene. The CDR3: CASSYEGLAKNIQYF.

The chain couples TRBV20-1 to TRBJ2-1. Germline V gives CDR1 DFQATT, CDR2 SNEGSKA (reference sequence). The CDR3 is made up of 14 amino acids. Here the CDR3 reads CSAREGSFYNEQFF.

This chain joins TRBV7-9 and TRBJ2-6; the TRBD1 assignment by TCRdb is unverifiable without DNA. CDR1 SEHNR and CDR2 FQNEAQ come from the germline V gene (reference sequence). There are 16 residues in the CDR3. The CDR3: CASRPPFRTGANVLTF.